A single sample is the source of the 5 T cell receptor beta chains below, sequenced in a study of T cells after yellow fever vaccination. Via MiXCR, TCRdb re-called the 5' RACE reads, giving one row per CDR3 protein. The data contain 100,000 to 150,000 distinct CDR3 sequences, about 7% of them singletons. Sequenced material: CD4+ T cells sorted from PBMCs, taken more than 8 days after the first yellow fever vaccination. Source of these receptors: a man aged 18 to 29 who received the YFV17D yellow fever vaccine.

The table lists this clonotype with many counts. The rearrangement uses TRBV12-3 or TRBV12-4 and TRBJ2-3; D perhaps matches TRBD1 (5 bases). V lost 8 bases, J lost 5 bases, and 23 bases lay in between. CDR3 length equals 16 residues. The CDR3 protein is CASERGRAALEDTQYF. CDR3 in DNA: TGTGCCAGCGAAAGAGGCAGGGCTGCGTTGGAAGATACGCAGTATTTT.

This clonotype has at least ten counts. This chain joins TRBV3-1 and TRBJ2-1; D is undetermined. V shed 4 bases and J shed 3 bases, with 10 bases lying between them. Germline lookup yields CDR1 LGHDT and CDR2 YNNKEL (reference sequence). The CDR3 is 14 residues long. CDR3 amino acids: CASSPRPNYNEQFF. CDR3 bases: TGTGCCAGCAGCCCGAGGCCTAACTACAATGAGCAGTTCTTC.

This clonotype was seen ten or more times. In DNA, the CDR3 is TGTGCCAGCAGTGACTTTAGGGAGTACGAGCAGTACTTC. Amino acids: CASSDFREYEQYF. The chain combines TRBV6-4 with TRBJ2-7; D perhaps matches TRBD2 (5 bases). The germline CDR1 and CDR2 sequences are MRHNA and SNTAGT. The CDR3 has 13 residues. Trimming removed 1 base at V and 4 bases at J, with 8 bases between.

This clonotype was seen ten or more times. This chain links TRBV6-5 with TRBJ1-5, with 7 nucleotides matching TRBD1. Germline V gene data show CDR1 as MNHEY and CDR2 as SVGAGI. Trimming cost V 6 bases and J 6 bases; bases outside gene matches: 8. The CDR3 contains 14 residues. The CDR3 here is CASSADRVGQPQHF. DNA for the CDR3: TGTGCCAGCAGCGCAGACAGGGTGGGTCAGCCCCAGCATTTT.

This clonotype has a count of ten or more. The chain carries TRBV24-1 and TRBJ2-2; D remains ambiguous. The CDR3 consists of 13 residues. V gave up 2 bases and J gave up 6 bases, with 6 bases separating them. Germline CDR1 and CDR2: KGHDR and SFDVKD. The CDR3 nucleotides are TGTGCCACCAGTGATTCGTTTCCCGGGGAGCTGTTTTTT. Protein sequence: CATSDSFPGELFF.